The source of this T cell receptor beta chain is a study of T cells in Graves' hyperthyroidism and ophthalmopathy (dated by TCRdb to between 2019 and 2020). Study-wide context: Peripheral blood samples were taken at initial diagnosis, before any treatment was given. To identify TCR V-J signatures that set the groups apart, the researchers used a discovery cohort of 100 or so patients, made up of 40 to 45 with Graves' ophthalmopathy and about 60 with stable Graves' hyperthyroidism. Prospective prediction of ophthalmopathy was tested in an independent validation cohort of some 19 hyperthyroidism patients and 17 patients who later progressed to ophthalmopathy. The 95 to 100 discovery patients were divided at random into training and test sets in a 7:3 ratio. In addition, the study compared T-cell repertoires in thyroid tissue and in blood from a handful of Graves' hyperthyroidism patients. After sampling, hyperthyroidism patients received methimazole starting at 30 mg daily, and ophthalmopathy patients received high-dose intravenous methylprednisolone. TCR Vbeta CDR3 sequencing of some 140 peripheral blood samples (approximately 44 ophthalmopathy, 70 to 85 hyperthyroidism and around 17 progressor patients) is reported in the paper. Study-wide findings and limitations: During validation, the model predicted progression to ophthalmopathy a median of roughly six months ahead of onset, with around 71% sensitivity and 72.22% specificity. Most expanded thyroid clonotypes (frequency above 0.001) were also found in blood, which suggests that blood repertoires may mirror thyroid immune responses. No statistical method was used to fix the sample size in advance, and group allocation was not hidden from the investigators. A 13 V-J signature model separated ophthalmopathy from stable hyperthyroidism, with 87.88% sensitivity and 81.08% specificity in cross-validation and 80%/75% in testing.

CDR1 and CDR2 are drawn from the germline V gene (reference sequence): LGHDT, YNNKEL. Including the terminal cysteine and phenylalanine, the CDR3 comprises 14 residues. The retained sequence is limited to the CDR3, 42 bases, with the frame set at the first base. Ophthalmopathy patients had moderately to severely active disease, with a Clinical Activity Score of 3 or more, a NOSPECS grade of 4 or more, and a disease duration of less than 3 months. Any patient with an uncontrolled infection, another autoimmune disease, pregnancy or lactation was excluded. Clinical symptoms, serum thyroxine and TRAb, thyroid ultrasound, and orbital computed tomography formed the basis for the diagnoses. Ficoll-Paque density gradient centrifugation was used to isolate PBMCs from approximately 10 ml of fresh peripheral blood. Trizol reagent was used to extract total RNA, and RNA quality was then checked on an Agilent 2100 Bioanalyzer.

The TCR beta CDR3 regions were amplified from RNA transcripts. The TCR CDR3 was subjected to a first round of RT-PCR using the HTBI primer set and the Qiagen OneStep RT-PCR kit. The libraries were constructed in a second round of multiplex PCR and then size-selected and purified. Libraries were sequenced paired-end with 100 bp reads on an Illumina HiSeq2000. Per the source publication's procedure: SOAPnuke was used to process the raw data, with reads discarded if the reads contained adapters or uncalled bases, had a mean Phred below 15, or lacked an exact constant-primer or identifier match. High-quality paired reads were merged with COPE v1.2.5, and unique nucleotide sequences were defined as clonotypes. MiTCR v1.1 was used to align clonotypes to the IMGT TRBV, TRBD and TRBJ reference segments. The analysis was restricted to V-J combinations with a frequency above 0.0001, which together covered about 99% of the repertoires. A TCS score was defined as the ratio of F50 (clonal expansion) to E x V (chaos), with BLOSUM62-based TCRdist applied between CDR3 peptides within each V-J. Welch's t-statistics and random forest reduced roughly 530 V-J features to 10 to 15, which were used in a naive Bayes classifier (R e1071). Starting from the raw public reads, TCRdb applied fastp trimming at Q25, assembled clones with MiXCR and retained in-frame beta chains. CDR3 protein duplicates are merged, each entry listing the most common genes and DNA. For this entry, the V and J calls and clone size follow TCRdb and not the study's own pipeline. The sample table contains a few hundred thousand distinct CDR3 sequences; only one count was recorded for approximately 14% of them. Together, the top ten hold roughly 19% of the sample.

This clonotype was counted at least ten times. Its antigen is unknown. A junction end diverges from the germline sequence, so it may reflect a read error. The source material was blood. The receptor was isolated from a woman in her sixties with Graves' ophthalmopathy. This sequence uses TRBV3-1 and TRBJ2-7; TRBD2 aligns with 7 central bases. CDR3 loop: CASSPSGTNYERYF. DNA sequence: TGTGCCAGCAGCCCATCCGGGACTAACTACGAGCGGTACTTC.